Listed here is a single TCR beta chain. Antigen unknown. The sample belongs to a study of T cell responses to AZD1222 COVID-19 vaccine. Study at large: Second-dose timings of about 4 or about 12 weeks were pooled. Study findings and constraints: Just five or six AZD1222 recipients were seropositive at baseline. White British people made up most donors, females outnumbered males, and clonal diversity was possibly underestimated. Sampled repertoires all dated from after the peak T cell response.

Here immunoSEQ multiplex PCR was the method, and the copy in TCRdb shows in-frame clones only, minus some. The sample lists some 150,000 clones; approximately 88% were seen once. Per germline, CDR1 SEHNR and CDR2 FQNEAQ (reference sequence). CDR3 length equals 15 residues. The V gene end was trimmed by 6 bases and the J gene end by 4 bases; junction bases not matched to a gene: 6. Sequenced here: peripheral blood, sampled on day 0 of AZD1222 vaccination. The clonotype was recovered from an adult in good health. The chain employs TRBV7-9 and TRBJ2-4, with 10 nucleotides matching TRBD1. The CDR3 DNA is TGTGCCAGCAGGTGGTCGGACAGGGGGAAAAACATTCAGTACTTC. It translates to CASRWSDRGKNIQYF.